This T cell receptor (beta chain) was profiled in a study of metastatic and nonmetastatic thyroid tumors. Germline V gives CDR1 MDHEN, CDR2 SYDVKM. Trimming pared 7 bases from V and 4 bases from J, leaving 16 bases between. This CDR3 has 14 residues. Not a single patient had been given any form of treatment at any point before undergoing thyroid surgery. TCRdb reassembled clones from the PCR reads with MiXCR. The sample carries 25,000 to 35,000 clones, about 4% recorded once. What was sequenced was blood. This TCR was recovered from a female donor with papillary thyroid cancer or a benign thyroid nodule (not recorded which). Some clones in this sample may be carry-over from other donors' samples. The V call is TRBV28, the J call TRBJ2-5; D is unclear. The CDR3 coding sequence is TGTGCCAGCACCCCGTTGGCAGTGGGAGAGACCCAGTACTTC. It codes for CASTPLAVGETQYF.